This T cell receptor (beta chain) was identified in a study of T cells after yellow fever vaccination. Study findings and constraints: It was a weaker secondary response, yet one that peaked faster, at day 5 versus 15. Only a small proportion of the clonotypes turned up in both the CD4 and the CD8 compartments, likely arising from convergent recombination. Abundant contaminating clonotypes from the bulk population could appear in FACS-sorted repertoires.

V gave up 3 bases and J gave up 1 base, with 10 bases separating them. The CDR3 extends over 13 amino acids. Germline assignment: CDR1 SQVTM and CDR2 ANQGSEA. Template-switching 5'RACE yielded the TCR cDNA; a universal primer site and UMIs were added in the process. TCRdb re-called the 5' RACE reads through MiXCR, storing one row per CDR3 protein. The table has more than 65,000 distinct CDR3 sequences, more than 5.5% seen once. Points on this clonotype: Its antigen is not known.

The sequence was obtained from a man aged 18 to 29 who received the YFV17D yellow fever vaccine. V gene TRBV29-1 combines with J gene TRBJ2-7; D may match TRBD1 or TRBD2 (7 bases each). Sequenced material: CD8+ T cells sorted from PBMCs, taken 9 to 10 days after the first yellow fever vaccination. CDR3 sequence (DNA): TGCAGCGTTGATCAGGGGGGGTCCTACGAGCAGTACTTC. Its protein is CSVDQGGSYEQYF.